These 2 T cell receptor beta chains came from one sample sequenced in a study of beta chain features in type 1 diabetes. Whole-study results and caveats: Patients with Type 1 diabetes showed moderately but significantly shorter TCRB CDR3s in all four CD4+ subsets.

The study reverse transcribed the entire isolated RNA, so it sequenced expressed TCRB transcripts. Repertoires were generated with immunoSEQ multiplex PCR, while TCRdb's copy carries only in-frame clones and drops some. The sample contains 200,000 to 300,000 clones, roughly a tenth of which appear only once. These TCRs are of unknown antigen specificity. Input material: naive CD4+ T cells from blood. The receptors shown here come from a man in his thirties or forties with type 1 diabetes.

About this clone itself: The sample carries other DNA sequences with the same CDR3. The CDR3 DNA reads TGTGCCAGCTCACCGGACAGTCAAGAGACCCAGTACTTC. Translating gives CASSPDSQETQYF. The V gene is TRBV18, the J gene TRBJ2-5, with a weak D call TRBD1 (6 bases). V was shortened by 3 bases and J by 2 bases, with 7 bases between the two germline ends. The CDR3 runs to 13 residues. Germline V CDR1 and CDR2: KGHSH, LQKENI. Using reference TRBV18 and TRBJ2-5 for the parts outside the CDR3, the full variable domain is NAGVMQNPRHLVRRRGQEARLRCSPMKGHSHVYWYRQLPEEGLKFMVYLQKENIIDESGMPKERFSAEFPKEGPSILRIQQVVRGDSAAYFCASSPDSQETQYFGPGTRLLVL.

The chain links TRBV7-9 to TRBJ2-1; 9 bases map to TRBD2. The CDR3 is 16 amino acids. CDR1 is SEHNR and CDR2 is FQNEAQ in the germline V gene (reference sequence). J lost 5 bases, V lost 1 base, and 6 bases had no gene match. The CDR3 here is CASSLGSGTSHNEQFF. The CDR3 region has the DNA TGTGCCAGCAGCTTAGGTTCCGGGACTAGCCACAATGAGCAGTTCTTC.